These T cell receptor beta chains were read from a single sample in a study of T cell repertoires in cytomegalovirus infection. The antigens of these receptors remain unknown. TCRdb re-called the reads with MiXCR, one entry per CDR3 protein. The sample shows under 450,000 distinct CDR3 sequences, about 35% of them seen only once. Sequencing was performed on cultured PBMCs, taken from culture after CMV antigen stimulation. Source of these receptors: a human donor in good health (CMV status not recorded). Some clones in this sample may be carry-over from other donors' samples. Both conserved end residues are part of each CDR3. The order of the fields is V gene, D gene, J gene, CDR3 protein. The D gene is left open where the match is weak.

TRBV11-2	TRBD2	TRBJ2-1	CASSSLAGEVHEQFF
TRBV7-2	TRBD2	TRBJ2-3	CASSQRLAGDRTDTQYF
TRBV27	-	TRBJ1-1	CASQRWEGANTEAFF
TRBV6-6	-	TRBJ2-2	CASRPPGANTGELFF
TRBV19	-	TRBJ1-5	CASSISGNSNQPQHF
TRBV2	-	TRBJ1-2	CASSEANEGVGYTF
TRBV7-2	-	TRBJ2-5	CASSREETQYF
TRBV29-1	-	TRBJ1-2	CSVLAGDGYTF
TRBV7-2	-	TRBJ1-2	CASSLATALLGYTF
TRBV28	-	TRBJ1-4	CASSLMGRSEKLFF
TRBV6-5	TRBD2	TRBJ2-1	CASSYSGGVQFF
TRBV27	-	TRBJ2-2	CASSPRDTGELFF
TRBV6-6	-	TRBJ2-5	CASERWETQYF
TRBV10-3	-	TRBJ2-3	CAISEKRDTQYF
TRBV29-1	TRBD2	TRBJ2-1	CSVGLAGNQFF
TRBV6-6	TRBD2	TRBJ2-1	CASSPGTIYNEQFF
TRBV12-3/TRBV12-4	TRBD2	TRBJ2-7	CASSFGGASNYEQYF
TRBV6-4	-	TRBJ1-2	CASSDSEGSRGYTF
TRBV12-3/TRBV12-4	-	TRBJ1-1	CASLWGATDTEAFF
TRBV4-2	-	TRBJ2-4	CASSQLDGLKNIQYF
TRBV19	-	TRBJ2-7	CASSMGPGVNEQYF
TRBV29-1	-	TRBJ1-1	CSASIHMNTEAFF
TRBV7-2	-	TRBJ2-1	CASSLAGNSNEQFF
TRBV12-3/TRBV12-4	-	TRBJ1-1	CASSFYGITEAFF